This entry lists 19 T cell receptor beta chains sequenced from one sample in a study of technical replicates of blood from a few donors. The protocol was immunoSEQ multiplex PCR, while the TCRdb copy is restricted to in-frame clones and leaves out a portion. This sample yields some 80,000 clones, of which about 94% are seen a single time; 0.38% belongs to the top ten. The sequenced material came from T cells isolated from PBMCs. The receptors were sampled from a human donor in good health.

The chain joins TRBV7-8 to TRBJ1-5; D not certain. The length of the CDR3 is 16 residues. CDR1 is SGHVS, CDR2 FQNEAQ, per germline. Trimming removed 2 bases from V and 5 bases from J, with 16 bases in between. The CDR3 DNA follows: TGTGCCAGCAGCTTAAGTGGTCCCGGGTTCCATCAGCCCCAGCATTTT. Its protein product is CASSLSGPGFHQPQHF.

The V gene is TRBV7-8, the J gene TRBJ2-1, with 9 bases matching TRBD2. This CDR3 contains 15 residues. The trim removed 1 base at V and 3 bases at J, leaving 1 base unmatched. The germline V gene has CDR1 SGHVS and CDR2 FQNEAQ. CDR3 amino acids: CASSLEREVYNEQFF. The DNA of the CDR3 is TGTGCCAGCAGCTTAGAGCGGGAGGTCTACAATGAGCAGTTCTTC.

The chain combines TRBV7-3 with TRBJ2-7, with D possibly matching TRBD1 (6 bases). The V end lost 6 bases, the J end lost 1 base, and 19 bases lay between the germline ends. The CDR3 consists of 16 residues. The germline V gene encodes CDR1 SGHTA and CDR2 FQGTGA. The CDR3 nucleotides are TGTGCCAGCAGTCTTCACGCCGGGACATCTTCCTACGAGCAGTACTTC. Translating gives CASSLHAGTSSYEQYF.

This chain connects TRBV5-1 to TRBJ2-7; 8 nucleotides agree with TRBD1. V lost 3 bases, J lost 6 bases, and 5 bases stayed unmatched. Germline assignment: CDR1 SGHRS and CDR2 YFSETQ. The CDR3 totals 13 residues. CDR3 bases: TGCGCCAGCAGCTCCTCAGGGGGCGGCGAGCAGTACTTC. Its protein product is CASSSSGGGEQYF.

The chain recombines TRBV7-9 with TRBJ2-7, with TRBD1 identical over 9 bases. Germline V gene sequence: CDR1 SEHNR, CDR2 FQNEAQ (reference sequence). CDR3 length: 15 amino acids. V trimming: 4 bases; J trimming: 0 bases; junction bases outside the gene matches: 4. This CDR3 is CASSWGTGSSYEQYF. The CDR3 DNA follows: TGTGCCAGCAGCTGGGGGACAGGGAGCTCCTACGAGCAGTACTTC.

V usage is TRBV11-2 and J usage is TRBJ1-4, with D hard to call. Trimming pared 1 base from V and 1 base from J, leaving 4 bases between. The CDR3 loop spans 14 amino acids. CDR1 and CDR2 (germline): SGHAT, FQNNGV. The CDR3 protein is CASSLGVTNEKLFF. Written as DNA, the CDR3 is TGTGCCAGCAGCTTAGGAGTAACTAATGAAAAACTGTTTTTT.

The V and J genes are TRBV6-5 and TRBJ2-7, with D possibly being TRBD1 (5 bases). V was pared by 7 bases and J by 0 bases, with 16 bases between. The CDR3 extends over 15 amino acids. CDR1 is MNHEY, CDR2 SVGAGI, per germline. The CDR3 sequence: CASTTTRGSSYEQYF. CDR3 DNA sequence: TGTGCCAGCACCACTACAAGGGGCAGCTCCTACGAGCAGTACTTC.

This chain links TRBV6-1 with TRBJ1-4; possibly TRBD1 for D (5 bases). Per the germline V gene, CDR1 is MNHNS and CDR2 is SASEGT. Trimming removed 1 base from V and 10 bases from J, with 13 bases in between. The CDR3 loop spans 14 amino acids. The CDR3 DNA reads TGTGCCAGCAGTGAAGGAATGGGGGGGAGAAAACTGTTTTTT. Protein product: CASSEGMGGRKLFF.

This sequence joins TRBV11-2 and TRBJ2-6, with TRBD1 matching over 7 bases. The CDR3 is made up of 15 amino acids. The trim removed 3 bases at V and 2 bases at J, leaving 1 base unmatched. From germline, CDR1 is SGHAT and CDR2 FQNNGV. The CDR3 DNA sequence: TGTGCCAGCAGCTTTACAGGGGCTGGGGCCAACGTCCTGACTTTC. Translating it yields CASSFTGAGANVLTF.

The V gene is TRBV28, the J gene TRBJ1-1, with D tentatively TRBD1 (6 bases). Germline CDR1 is MDHEN and CDR2 is SYDVKM. V lost 5 bases and J 5 bases, leaving 12 bases between the germline ends. The CDR3 has 13 residues. In DNA form, the CDR3 reads TGTGCCAGCAGTGTGACAGGACGGACTGAAGCTTTCTTT. The encoded protein is CASSVTGRTEAFF.

This chain joins TRBV13 and TRBJ1-3; D is unclear. Trimming shortened V by 3 bases and J by 2 bases, and 14 bases separated the two germline ends. Per the germline V gene, CDR1 is PRHDT and CDR2 is FYEKMQ (reference sequence). This CDR3 contains 16 residues. The CDR3 loop is CASSLVVRAAGNTIYF. The DNA for the CDR3 is TGTGCCAGCAGCTTGGTCGTGAGGGCGGCTGGAAACACCATATATTTT.

The chain combines TRBV2 with TRBJ1-5, with D tentatively TRBD1 (5 bases). Germline V gene sequence: CDR1 SNHLY, CDR2 FYNNEI. This CDR3 is built from 14 residues. Trimming pared 4 bases from V and 5 bases from J, leaving 12 bases between. The CDR3 loop is CASSAQFRDQPQHF. The CDR3 DNA is TGTGCCAGCAGTGCACAGTTCAGGGATCAGCCCCAGCATTTT. Full variable domain (remainder filled in from reference TRBV2 and TRBJ1-5): EPEVTQTPSHQVTQMGQEVILRCVPISNHLYFYWYRQILGQKVEFLVSFYNNEISEKSEIFDDQFSVERPDGSNFTLKIRSTKLEDSAMYFCASSAQFRDQPQHFGDGTRLSIL.

V gene TRBV5-6 combines with J gene TRBJ2-1; D uncertain. CDR3 length: 12 residues. V shed 6 bases and J shed 10 bases, with 14 bases lying between them. Germline lookup yields CDR1 SGHDT and CDR2 YYEEEE. This CDR3 is CASTLLTREQFF. In DNA form, the CDR3 reads TGTGCCAGCACTTTACTTACCCGAGAGCAGTTCTTC.

The rearrangement links TRBV7-9 to TRBJ2-5; D is perhaps TRBD2 (5 bases). This CDR3 region has 12 residues. The germline V and J ends were trimmed by 4 bases and 6 bases, with 9 bases remaining between them. CDR1 and CDR2 (germline): SEHNR, FQNEAQ (reference sequence). The DNA for the CDR3 is TGTGCCAGCAGCTCCGGGATGAAGACCCAGTACTTC. Its translation is CASSSGMKTQYF.

The rearrangement links TRBV9 to TRBJ2-3; TRBD2 is a possible D gene (5 bases). V was pared by 4 bases and J by 1 base, with 13 bases between. The CDR3 covers 15 residues. Germline CDR1 SGDLS, CDR2 YYNGEE. The CDR3 DNA reads as TGTGCCAGCAGCCCGGACTCTACAGGCACAGATACGCAGTATTTT. As protein: CASSPDSTGTDTQYF.

The V and J genes are TRBV11-2 and TRBJ2-1, with D perhaps matching TRBD1 (6 bases). With 1 base removed from V and 6 bases from J, the gap between germline ends came to 19 bases. The CDR3 is 17 amino acids. Germline loops: CDR1 SGHAT, CDR2 FQNNGV. The CDR3 loop reads CASSLGVIGQSFNEQFF. The CDR3 DNA follows: TGTGCCAGCAGCTTAGGGGTAATAGGACAGAGCTTCAATGAGCAGTTCTTC.

The gene calls are TRBV29-1 and TRBJ2-1, with 8 bases fitting TRBD2. The J segment lost 8 bases and the V segment lost 8 bases, leaving 11 bases of the junction unmatched. The CDR3 runs to 13 residues. Germline V gene sequence: CDR1 SQVTM, CDR2 ANQGSEA. CDR3: CSSGRAGVHEQFF. DNA of the CDR3: TGCAGCTCTGGGAGAGCGGGAGTTCATGAGCAGTTCTTC.

The chain employs TRBV5-5 and TRBJ1-1, with D uncertain. Germline CDR1 reads SGHKS; CDR2 reads YYEKEE (reference sequence). The CDR3 length is 18 residues. V was pared by 2 bases and J by 3 bases, with 23 bases between. The CDR3 region has the DNA TGTGCCAGCAGCTTTAGTAGCGAGACCTGGGCGTGGGACACTGAAGCTTTCTTT. Protein product: CASSFSSETWAWDTEAFF. The entire variable domain, with the rest obtained from reference TRBV5-5 and TRBJ1-1, is as follows: DAGVTQSPTHLIKTRGQQVTLRCSPISGHKSVSWYQQVLGQGPQFIFQYYEKEERGRGNFPDRFSARQFPNYSSELNVNALLLGDSALYLCASSFSSETWAWDTEAFFGQGTRLTVV.

The CDR3 spells CASSPTGSQEPQHF. As DNA, the CDR3 is TGTGCCAGCTCACCGACAGGCTCCCAGGAGCCCCAGCATTTT. The chain couples TRBV18 to TRBJ1-5; TRBD1 is a possible D gene (6 bases). Trimming took 3 bases from V and 8 from J, leaving 14 bases between them. This CDR3 has 14 residues. Per the germline V gene, CDR1 is KGHSH and CDR2 is LQKENI.